The subject of this entry is one T cell receptor beta chain. This clonotype was seen many times. Its specific antigen is unknown. No base-level quality is on record; no much larger clone is a single base apart. Preparation of the library involved PCR. Sequenced using an Illumina HiSeq 2500. TCR libraries were prepared with molecular barcoding, using unique molecular identifiers to normalize TCRbeta repertoire quantification. TCRdb cleaned the public reads at Q25 with fastp, built clones with MiXCR and kept in-frame beta chains. Duplicate CDR3 protein sequences are folded into a single record with the most common DNA and genes. A total of around 960,000 distinct CDR3 sequences appear in this sample, about 29% of them only once. About 28% of the sample is in the top ten clones. The treatment or condition label, as the study defines it: allogeneic hematopoietic cell transplantation with graft depleted of TCRalphabeta T cells and CD19 B cells. The children who served as transplant recipients had been given grafts of TCRalphabeta/CD19-depleted allogeneic hematopoietic cells.

The data were obtained in a study of T-cell reconstitution after alpha-beta-depleted transplantation in children (dated by TCRdb to the mid-2010s). Describing the broader study: Using TCR repertoire profiling, the study quantitatively followed how T-cell immune reconstitution unfolded in children after TCRalphabeta/CD19-depleted allogeneic hematopoietic cell transplantation.

What the research found in general, with its limitations: In some patients, the high TCRbeta diversity seen at day 60 was put down to recipient T cells and intrathymic progenitors that had survived conditioning. Over the following months the frequencies of hyperexpanded clones went down, and after one year T-cell counts and TCRbeta diversity were mostly credited to newly produced T cells. About two months after transplant, the apparently early recovery of alphabetaT-cell counts reportedly depended on just several hundred clones that had expanded rapidly and came from non-depleted graft cells.

Sample: PBMCs, mostly from graft donor cells, taken 360 days after TCRalphabeta/CD19-depleted stem cell transplant. This clonotype was sampled from a boy under two years old who had a stem cell transplant for SCID, so the T cells may come from the graft donor.

CDR3 loop: CASGIAGGLDEQFF. In nucleotides, the sequence is TGTGCCAGTGGGATAGCGGGGGGGCTCGATGAGCAGTTCTTC. The receptor chain draws on TRBV19 and TRBJ2-1, and TRBD2 matches 11 of the central bases. From the cysteine up to the phenylalanine, the CDR3 has a length of 14 residues. The retained sequence is limited to the CDR3, 42 bases, with the frame set at the first base. The germline V gene (reference sequence) specifies LNHDA as CDR1 and SQIVND as CDR2. Germline trimming amounts to 8 bases on V and 8 bases on J, with 8 as the count of junction bases outside the gene matches.